These 27 T cell receptor beta chains were all obtained from the same sample, sequenced in a study of T cell changes during pregnancy in multiple sclerosis. The table came from immunoSEQ multiplex PCR; TCRdb's copy has only in-frame clones and leaves some out. This sample has 25,000 to 35,000 clones, with more than 75% found just once. Sequenced here: CD4+ T cells from peripheral blood mononuclear cells, sampled in the second trimester of pregnancy. All receptors derive from a female donor in good health, enrolled as a control in a pregnancy study.

The chain has TRBV30 and TRBJ2-1, with 7 bases fitting TRBD2. V lost 1 base to trimming and J lost 3 bases; unmatched junction nucleotides: 6. CDR1 is GTSNPN and CDR2 is SVGIG in the germline V gene (reference sequence). This CDR3 comprises 15 residues. The CDR3 sequence: CAWSALAGLYNEQFF. The CDR3 region has the DNA TGTGCCTGGAGTGCCTTAGCGGGCCTCTACAATGAGCAGTTCTTC.

The chain links TRBV7-2 to TRBJ1-4, with D tentatively TRBD1 (5 bases). V dropped 2 bases and J dropped 0 bases, with 10 bases sitting between them. Germline-derived CDR1 and CDR2 are SGHTA and FQGNSA. This CDR3 region has 16 residues. CDR3 residues: CASSLIRRATNEKLFF. The CDR3 DNA reads TGTGCCAGCAGCTTAATCCGCAGGGCAACTAATGAAAAACTGTTTTTT.

The chain is built from TRBV10-3 and TRBJ1-6; TRBD1 matches 8 bases. CDR3 length: 17 residues. The V segment lost 6 bases and the J segment 0 bases; nucleotides outside the gene matches: 7. Germline CDR1 and CDR2: ENHRY and SYGVKD. CDR3 nucleotide sequence: TGTGCCATCAGCCCGGACAGGGAGGACTCCTATAATTCACCCCTCCACTTT. Residues: CAISPDREDSYNSPLHF.

This rearrangement joins TRBV5-4 to TRBJ2-7; maybe TRBD1 (6 bases). Per germline, CDR1 SGHNT and CDR2 YYREEE (reference sequence). With 3 bases removed from V and 1 base from J, the gap between germline ends came to 11 bases. The CDR3 is made up of 14 amino acids. CDR3 sequence: CASSYDRFSYEQYF. In DNA, the CDR3 is TGTGCCAGCAGCTACGACAGGTTTTCCTACGAGCAGTACTTC. The variable domain in full, with the rest retrieved from reference TRBV5-4 and TRBJ2-7, is ETGVTQSPTHLIKTRGQQVTLRCSSQSGHNTVSWYQQALGQGPQFIFQYYREEENGRGNFPPRFSGLQFPNYSSELNVNALELDDSALYLCASSYDRFSYEQYFGPGTRLTVT.

The sample holds one count of this clone. The chain is built from TRBV6-5 and TRBJ1-6, with 7 bases aligning to TRBD1. CDR3 length: 14 amino acids. Losses at the gene ends were 2 bases for V and 8 bases for J; bases not matched to a gene: 3. Germline V gene lookup returns CDR1 MNHEY and CDR2 SVGAGI. The CDR3 loop reads CASSYARGDSPLHF. The DNA for the CDR3 is TGTGCCAGCAGTTACGCCAGGGGGGATTCACCCCTCCACTTT.

A word on this clone: As the CDR3 is not closed by the conserved phenylalanine or tryptophan, this likely results from a read error. This chain connects TRBV27 to TRBJ1-2; TRBD1 might be the D (5 bases). Germline V gene sequence: CDR1 MNHEY, CDR2 SMNVEV (reference sequence). CDR3 length equals 14 residues. V was cut by 2 bases and J by 4 bases, with 11 bases left in between. CDR3 sequence (DNA): TGTGCCAGCAGTTTAGACCAGGGTCTCTATGGCTACACCCTC. Translated, it gives CASSLDQGLYGYTL.

The chain combines TRBV11-3 with TRBJ1-1, with 7 bases that match TRBD1. Germline CDR1 SGHNT, CDR2 YENEEA. V dropped 4 bases and J dropped 4; count of bases not matched to a gene: 12. This CDR3 is 16 amino acids long. In nucleotides, the CDR3 is TGTGCCAGCAGCTCCGCGACAGGGAGTGCGGGCACTGAAGCTTTCTTT. Amino acid sequence: CASSSATGSAGTEAFF.

V usage is TRBV6-5 and J usage is TRBJ2-5; 8 nucleotides match TRBD1. The CDR3 has 12 amino acids. In germline, CDR1 is MNHEY, CDR2 SVGAGI. V was pared by 5 bases and J by 4 bases, with 0 bases of the junction left unmatched. The CDR3 bases are TGTGCCAGCAGTACAGGGGGAGAGACCCAGTACTTC. It is translated as CASSTGGETQYF.

This chain links TRBV20-1 with TRBJ1-2; D unclear. Germline CDR1 DFQATT, CDR2 SNEGSKA (reference sequence). There are 10 residues in the CDR3. Trimming shortened V by 6 bases and J by 6 bases, and 8 bases separated the two germline ends. This CDR3 reads CSAGPDGYTF. The DNA for the CDR3 is TGCAGTGCCGGTCCCGATGGCTACACCTTC.

The chain has TRBV11-3 and TRBJ1-4; D is uncertain. V shed 0 bases and J shed 7 bases, with 3 bases lying between them. CDR1 is SGHNT and CDR2 is YENEEA in the germline V gene. The CDR3 contains 12 residues. CDR3: CASSLEAEKLFF. CDR3 nucleotides: TGTGCCAGCAGCTTAGAGGCTGAAAAACTGTTTTTT.

The gene calls are TRBV6-5 and TRBJ1-1; 8 nucleotides match TRBD1. Germline assignment: CDR1 MNHEY and CDR2 SVGAGI. The CDR3 is 14 residues long. V lost 7 bases and J lost 0; bases outside the gene matches: 4. CDR3 bases: TGTGCCAGCACCCAGGACAGGGTGAACACTGAAGCTTTCTTT. As protein: CASTQDRVNTEAFF.

This chain joins TRBV13 and TRBJ1-2; a possible D gene is TRBD1 (5 bases). Germline CDR1 PRHDT, CDR2 FYEKMQ (reference sequence). V was trimmed by 5 bases and J by 3 bases, leaving 13 bases between them. This CDR3 comprises 14 residues. In DNA form, the CDR3 reads TGTGCCAGCAGCGCCGCGGGGGGGGACTATGGCTACACCTTC. Its protein product is CASSAAGGDYGYTF. Variable domain in full (rest from reference TRBV13 and TRBJ1-2): AAGVIQSPRHLIKEKRETATLKCYPIPRHDTVYWYQQGPGQDPQFLISFYEKMQSDKGSIPDRFSAQQFSDYHSELNMSSLELGDSALYFCASSAAGGDYGYTFGSGTRLTVV.

The rearrangement joins TRBV27 to TRBJ1-2; D gene unclear. Trimming stripped 6 bases from V and 4 bases from J, with 15 bases between. CDR1 and CDR2 (germline): MNHEY, SMNVEV (reference sequence). The CDR3 covers 14 residues. CDR3 loop: CASSPGREGYGYTF. CDR3 coding DNA: TGTGCCAGCAGCCCCGGGCGGGAGGGCTATGGCTACACCTTC.

This clone turned up a few times. The chain employs TRBV10-3 and TRBJ2-7; 8 positions agree with TRBD1. Germline CDR1 reads ENHRY; CDR2 reads SYGVKD. J was trimmed by 6 bases and V by 11 bases; bases with no gene match: 12. The CDR3 contains 13 residues. The CDR3: CASGQGAVGEQYF. The CDR3 DNA is TGTGCCTCCGGTCAGGGGGCAGTAGGCGAGCAGTACTTC.

The chain uses TRBV7-2 and TRBJ1-2, with D perhaps TRBD1 (6 bases). This CDR3 spans 15 amino acids. Trimming left V 7 bases short and J 7 bases short, with 22 bases between. The germline V gene encodes CDR1 SGHTA and CDR2 FQGNSA. The CDR3 protein is CASISEGGIDGGYTF. CDR3 DNA: TGTGCCAGCATCTCCGAGGGGGGGATAGACGGTGGCTACACCTTC.

This clone occurred once. The chain employs TRBV12-5 and TRBJ2-2, with 12 bases lining up with TRBD1. CDR3 size: 16 residues. The germline CDR1 and CDR2 sequences are LGHNT and FRNRAP. V lost 3 bases and J lost 7; bases outside the gene matches: 6. The CDR3 bases are TGTGCTAGTGGTTTTGGGACAGGGGGCTCGGGCGGGGAGCTGTTTTTT. As protein: CASGFGTGGSGGELFF.

This clone was recorded once. The chain employs TRBV18 and TRBJ2-1; D remains ambiguous. Germline V gene lookup returns CDR1 KGHSH and CDR2 LQKENI. Trimming removed 0 bases from V and 4 bases from J, with 4 bases in between. The length of the CDR3 is 13 residues. The CDR3 spells CASSPPSYNEQFF. CDR3 nucleotide sequence: TGTGCCAGCTCACCACCCAGTTACAATGAGCAGTTCTTC.

This clone turned up a few times. The rearrangement joins TRBV4-3 to TRBJ1-4, with D perhaps matching TRBD1 (5 bases). The length of the CDR3 is 15 residues. Trimming took off 1 base at V and 7 bases at J, with 13 bases between the two ends. Germline lookup yields CDR1 LGHNA and CDR2 YSLEER. Here the CDR3 DNA reads TGCGCCAGCAGCCAAGTGGGGTCCGGGGGTGAAAAACTGTTTTTT. Its protein is CASSQVGSGGEKLFF.

The V gene is TRBV5-8, the J gene TRBJ2-3, with 7 bases fitting TRBD1. Germline CDR1 and CDR2: SGHTS and YDEGEE. J gave up 6 bases and V 4 bases, and 8 bases lay outside the gene matches. This CDR3 spans 14 amino acids. CDR3 in DNA: TGTGCCAGCAGCCGAACAGGGGTTGGGGATACGCAGTATTTT. Residues: CASSRTGVGDTQYF. Drawing the rest from reference TRBV5-8 and TRBJ2-3, the complete variable domain is EAGVTQSPTHLIKTRGQQATLRCSPISGHTSVYWYQQALGLGLQFLLWYDEGEERNRGNFPPRFSGRQFPNYSSELNVNALELEDSALYLCASSRTGVGDTQYFGPGTRLTVL.

The chain recombines TRBV5-1 with TRBJ1-1, with 9 bases lining up with TRBD1. CDR1 is SGHRS and CDR2 is YFSETQ in the germline V gene. The CDR3 covers 17 residues. V was pared by 0 bases and J by 2 bases, with 8 bases of the junction left unmatched. For the CDR3, the DNA is TGCGCCAGCAGCTTGGTTTGGGACAGGGTAATCAACACTGAAGCTTTCTTT. Translating it yields CASSLVWDRVINTEAFF.

The chain links TRBV11-2 to TRBJ2-1; D ambiguous. CDR1 and CDR2 from the germline V gene are SGHAT and FQNNGV. The CDR3 is made up of 13 amino acids. Trimming took 1 base from V and 8 from J, leaving 9 bases between them. In DNA form, the CDR3 reads TGTGCCAGCAGCTTAGGAGCACTTTATGAGCAGTTCTTC. Translated, it gives CASSLGALYEQFF.

As DNA, the CDR3 is TGTGCCTGGAGGGGACAGGAGTTAGGCTATGGCTACACCTTC. This gives the protein CAWRGQELGYGYTF. The V call is TRBV30, the J call TRBJ1-2, with TRBD1 identical over 8 bases. V shed 3 bases and J 4 bases; nucleotides not matched to a gene: 7. This CDR3 is built from 14 residues. Germline V lookup: CDR1 GTSNPN, CDR2 SVGIG (reference sequence). Together with reference TRBV30 and TRBJ1-2, the CDR3 gives the full variable domain: SQTIHQWPATLVQPVGSPLSLECTVEGTSNPNLYWYRQAAGRGLQLLFYSVGIGQISSEVPQNLSASRPQDRQFILSSKKLLLSDSGFYLCAWRGQELGYGYTFGSGTRLTVV.

The J gene is TRBJ1-1, the V gene TRBV18; TRBD1 agrees at 8 bases. V gave up 1 base and J gave up 0 bases; unmatched junction bases: 7. Germline V lookup: CDR1 KGHSH, CDR2 LQKENI. CDR3 length equals 17 residues. As DNA, the CDR3 is TGTGCCAGCTCACCACGTCCCGCAGGGGGCATGAACACTGAAGCTTTCTTT. Residues: CASSPRPAGGMNTEAFF. The full variable domain, in which reference TRBV18 and TRBJ1-1 provide the parts outside the CDR3, is NAGVMQNPRHLVRRRGQEARLRCSPMKGHSHVYWYRQLPEEGLKFMVYLQKENIIDESGMPKERFSAEFPKEGPSILRIQQVVRGDSAAYFCASSPRPAGGMNTEAFFGQGTRLTVV.

V is TRBV30 and J is TRBJ1-3; the D gene is possibly TRBD1 (5 bases). V was trimmed by 0 bases and J by 2 bases, leaving 11 bases between them. Germline CDR1 and CDR2: GTSNPN and SVGIG (reference sequence). There are 15 residues in the CDR3. Here the CDR3 reads CAWSVPGGPGNTIYF. CDR3 DNA sequence: TGTGCCTGGAGTGTACCGGGGGGACCTGGAAACACCATATATTTT.

This clone came up once. The chain carries TRBV11-3 and TRBJ2-7; 11 bases are a match to TRBD1. The CDR3 spans 15 residues. Losses at the gene ends were 4 bases for V and 2 bases for J; bases not matched to a gene: 4. CDR1 SGHNT and CDR2 YENEEA come from the germline V gene. The DNA for the CDR3 is TGTGCCAGCAGCTCGGGGACAGGGGGTACCTACGAGCAGTACTTC. Its translation is CASSSGTGGTYEQYF.

Worth noting for this clone: The junction does not match germline at one end; this may be a read error. Other DNA sequences in this sample translate to the same CDR3. The chain has TRBV5-6 and TRBJ2-7, with 9 bases lining up with TRBD1. The CDR3 is made up of 16 amino acids. CDR1 SGHDT and CDR2 YYEEEE come from the germline V gene. CDR3 nucleotide sequence: TGTGCCAGCAGCGAGATTGGGACAGGGATCTCCTACGAGCAGTACTTT. Its translation: CASSEIGTGISYEQYF. The whole variable domain, remainder taken from reference TRBV5-6 and TRBJ2-7, is DAGVTQSPTHLIKTRGQQVTLRCSPKSGHDTVSWYQQALGQGPQFIFQYYEEEERQRGNFPDRFSGHQFPNYSSELNVNALLLGDSALYLCASSEIGTGISYEQYFGPGTRLTVT.

The chain carries TRBV11-2 and TRBJ2-7, with D perhaps TRBD2 (6 bases). V was pared by 4 bases and J by 6 bases, with 16 bases between. There are 14 residues in the CDR3. Germline CDR1 reads SGHAT; CDR2 reads FQNNGV. The CDR3 region has the DNA TGTGCCAGCAGCTCAGTGGACTATCTAGGCGAGCAGTACTTC. Encoded protein: CASSSVDYLGEQYF.